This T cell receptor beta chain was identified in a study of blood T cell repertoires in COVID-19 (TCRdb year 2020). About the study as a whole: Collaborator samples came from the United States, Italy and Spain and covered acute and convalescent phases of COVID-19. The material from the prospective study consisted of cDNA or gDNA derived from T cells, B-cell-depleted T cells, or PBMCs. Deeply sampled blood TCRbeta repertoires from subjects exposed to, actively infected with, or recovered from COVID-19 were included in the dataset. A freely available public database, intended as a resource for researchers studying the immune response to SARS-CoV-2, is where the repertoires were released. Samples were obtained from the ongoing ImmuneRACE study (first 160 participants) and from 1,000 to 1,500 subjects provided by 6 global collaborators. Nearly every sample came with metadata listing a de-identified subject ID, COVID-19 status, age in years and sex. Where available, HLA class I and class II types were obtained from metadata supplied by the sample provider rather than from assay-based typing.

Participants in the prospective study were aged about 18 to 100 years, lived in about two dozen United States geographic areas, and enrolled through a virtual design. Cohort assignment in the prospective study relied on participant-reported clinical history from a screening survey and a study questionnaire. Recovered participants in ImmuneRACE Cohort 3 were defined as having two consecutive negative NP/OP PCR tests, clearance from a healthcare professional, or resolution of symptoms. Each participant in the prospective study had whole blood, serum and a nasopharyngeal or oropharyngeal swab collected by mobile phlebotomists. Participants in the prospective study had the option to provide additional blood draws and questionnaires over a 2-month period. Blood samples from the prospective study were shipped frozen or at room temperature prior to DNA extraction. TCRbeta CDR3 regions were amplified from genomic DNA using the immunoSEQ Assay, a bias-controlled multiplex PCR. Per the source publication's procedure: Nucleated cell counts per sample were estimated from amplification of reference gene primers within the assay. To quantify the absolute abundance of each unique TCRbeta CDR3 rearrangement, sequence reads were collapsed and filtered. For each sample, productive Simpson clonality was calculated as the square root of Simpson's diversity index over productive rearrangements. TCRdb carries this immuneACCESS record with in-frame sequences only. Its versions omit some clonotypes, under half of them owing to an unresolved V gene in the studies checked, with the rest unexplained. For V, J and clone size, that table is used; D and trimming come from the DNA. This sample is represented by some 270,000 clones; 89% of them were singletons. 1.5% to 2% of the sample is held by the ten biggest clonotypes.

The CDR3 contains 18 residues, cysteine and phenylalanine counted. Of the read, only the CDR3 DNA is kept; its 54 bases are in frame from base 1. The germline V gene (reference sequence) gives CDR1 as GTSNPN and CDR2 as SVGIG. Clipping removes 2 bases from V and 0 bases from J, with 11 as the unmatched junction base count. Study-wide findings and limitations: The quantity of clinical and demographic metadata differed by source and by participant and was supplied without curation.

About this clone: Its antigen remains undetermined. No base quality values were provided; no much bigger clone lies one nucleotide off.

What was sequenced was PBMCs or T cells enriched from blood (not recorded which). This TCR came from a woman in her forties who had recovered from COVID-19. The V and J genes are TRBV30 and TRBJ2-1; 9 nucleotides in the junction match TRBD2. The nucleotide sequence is TGTGCCTGGAGTAGTACGCGGGGGGGCCTCCGCTCCTACAATGAGCAGTTCTTC. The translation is CAWSSTRGGLRSYNEQFF.